These 31 T cell receptor beta chains were sequenced from one sample in a study of T cell responses to AZD1222 COVID-19 vaccine (TCRdb year 2021). This specimen's time point label, per the study, means: baseline before first vaccination. Library preparation was by the immunoSEQ multiplex PCR assay. TCRdb took this table from immuneACCESS and kept in-frame rearrangements with V and J called. Such tables lack part of the clones; where checked against another copy, unresolved V genes explain under half of the gap, and the rest is unexplained. The sample table shows 120,000 to 150,000 clones, and around 90% are seen once. Jointly, the top ten make up 1.4% of the sample. Sequencing used peripheral blood, obtained on day 0 of AZD1222 vaccination. These receptors all stem from an adult in good health.

This sequence joins TRBV11-2 and TRBJ2-7; 11 bases agree with TRBD1. Germline CDR1 and CDR2: SGHAT and FQNNGV. V lost 3 bases to trimming and J lost 5 bases; unmatched junction nucleotides: 6. The CDR3 extends over 15 amino acids. CDR3 nucleotides: TGTGCCAGCAGCTTCACCGGGACAGGGGGTGACGAGCAGTACTTC. Translation gives CASSFTGTGGDEQYF.

The CDR3 here is CASSYTGGTGNTIYF. The CDR3 DNA reads TGTGCCAGCAGTTACACAGGGGGCACTGGAAACACCATATATTTT. V and J are TRBV6-5 and TRBJ1-3, with 9 nucleotides matching TRBD1. CDR3 length equals 15 residues. Germline assignment: CDR1 MNHEY and CDR2 SVGAGI. Unmatched junction bases numbered 1, after V lost 2 bases and J lost 2 bases.

This clone was seen more than once but under ten times. The chain links TRBV18 to TRBJ1-2, with 10 bases that match TRBD1. CDR3 length equals 16 residues. V was pared by 4 bases and J by 4 bases, with 9 bases of the junction left unmatched. Looked up from germline, CDR1 is KGHSH and CDR2 is LQKENI. CDR3 region: CASSLKGQGGAYGYTF. The DNA for the CDR3 is TGTGCCAGCTCACTCAAAGGACAGGGGGGCGCCTATGGCTACACCTTC.

Written as DNA, the CDR3 is TGTGCCAGCAGCTCCGGATCAGGGTCCAGCGGGGGGAACACCGGGGAGCTGTTTTTT. It specifies CASSSGSGSSGGNTGELFF. This chain joins TRBV5-4 and TRBJ2-2, with 8 positions matching TRBD2. CDR1 is SGHNT and CDR2 is YYREEE in the germline V gene (reference sequence). This CDR3 has 19 amino acids. V was clipped by 3 bases and J by 1 base; unmatched bases: 14.

The chain couples TRBV19 to TRBJ1-3, with D perhaps matching TRBD1 (5 bases). CDR1 LNHDA and CDR2 SQIVND come from the germline V gene (reference sequence). V was trimmed by 5 bases and J by 0 bases, leaving 5 bases between them. This CDR3 region has 13 residues. CDR3 DNA sequence: TGTGCCAGTAGTGGGGGCTCTGGAAACACCATATATTTT. Amino acid sequence: CASSGGSGNTIYF.

The chain links TRBV7-2 to TRBJ2-2; TRBD2 aligns across 8 bases. CDR1 is SGHTA, CDR2 FQGNSA, per germline. The CDR3 covers 15 residues. Unmatched junction bases numbered 4, after V lost 3 bases and J lost 4 bases. For the CDR3, the DNA is TGTGCCAGCAGCTTCCGGGGGGGTGGCACCGGGGAGCTGTTTTTT. Its translation: CASSFRGGGTGELFF.

The rearrangement uses TRBV27 and TRBJ2-2, with 7 bases lining up with TRBD1. The CDR3 runs to 15 residues. J gave up 6 bases and V 8 bases, and 12 bases lay outside the gene matches. CDR1 MNHEY and CDR2 SMNVEV come from the germline V gene (reference sequence). DNA for the CDR3: TGTGCCAGCGGTAGACAGGGAAGTGGGGCCGGGGAGCTGTTTTTT. Residues: CASGRQGSGAGELFF.

This clone was observed once. This chain uses TRBV2 with TRBJ2-3; D is unclear. V was clipped by 4 bases and J by 2 bases, with 10 bases between them. This CDR3 is built from 14 residues. CDR1 and CDR2 (germline): SNHLY, FYNNEI. The CDR3 loop reads CASSVILNTDTQYF. In DNA form, the CDR3 reads TGTGCCAGCAGTGTAATACTAAACACAGATACGCAGTATTTT.

The J gene is TRBJ1-5, the V gene TRBV12-3 or TRBV12-4, with a possible D match to TRBD1 (5 bases). The CDR3 loop spans 12 amino acids. The V and J ends lost 5 bases and 8 bases respectively, with 10 bases between them. The CDR3 reads CASSRLGEPQHF. CDR3 nucleotides: TGTGCCAGCAGTCGGTTGGGGGAGCCCCAGCATTTT.

The chain links TRBV14 to TRBJ1-5; perhaps TRBD1 as D (5 bases). From germline, CDR1 is SGHDN and CDR2 FVKESK. The V and J ends lost 6 bases and 3 bases respectively, with 9 bases between them. The CDR3 extends over 13 amino acids. The CDR3 loop reads CASSRDHNQPQHF. In DNA, the CDR3 is TGTGCCAGCAGTCGGGACCACAATCAGCCCCAGCATTTT.

The V call is TRBV20-1, the J call TRBJ2-1, with TRBD2 matching 8 bases. This CDR3 comprises 13 residues. Unmatched junction bases numbered 1, after V lost 3 bases and J lost 3 bases. Germline lookup yields CDR1 DFQATT and CDR2 SNEGSKA (reference sequence). The CDR3 sequence: CSASGTSYNEQFF. The CDR3 bases are TGCAGTGCTAGTGGGACTAGCTACAATGAGCAGTTCTTC.

This clone has just one count. The chain joins TRBV11-2 to TRBJ1-1; the D is unclear. This CDR3 is 16 amino acids long. CDR1 and CDR2 (germline): SGHAT, FQNNGV. V gave up 5 bases and J gave up 4 bases, with 20 bases separating them. CDR3 nucleotides: TGTGCCAGCAGCCCCCCAGATCCGCGGGGTGCCACTGAAGCTTTCTTT. This sequence encodes CASSPPDPRGATEAFF.

The chain uses TRBV2 and TRBJ2-3; maybe TRBD2 (5 bases). Germline V CDR1 and CDR2: SNHLY, FYNNEI. Trimming took off 6 bases at V and 2 bases at J, with 12 bases between the two ends. The CDR3 runs to 14 residues. The CDR3 here is CASSPRGDTDTQYF. The CDR3 nucleotides are TGTGCCAGCAGCCCCCGGGGTGACACAGATACGCAGTATTTT.

The chain recombines TRBV19 with TRBJ1-5, with no clear D. Trimming pared 5 bases from V and 3 bases from J, leaving 8 bases between. CDR3 size: 13 residues. Germline CDR1 and CDR2: LNHDA and SQIVND (reference sequence). The CDR3 DNA follows: TGTGCCAGTAGTGACACTTCCAATCAGCCCCAGCATTTT. It encodes CASSDTSNQPQHF.

V gene TRBV5-6 combines with J gene TRBJ1-2, with D maybe TRBD1 (5 bases). V gave up 5 bases and J gave up 0 bases, with 11 bases separating them. The germline gives CDR1 SGHDT, CDR2 YYEEEE. The CDR3 is 14 residues long. In DNA form, the CDR3 reads TGTGCCAGCAGAGGACAAGCTACTAACTATGGCTACACCTTC. Translation gives CASRGQATNYGYTF.

This chain joins TRBV28 and TRBJ2-3; D may be TRBD2 (6 bases). The V end lost 6 bases, the J end lost 2 bases, and 18 bases lay between the germline ends. CDR1 is MDHEN and CDR2 is SYDVKM in the germline V gene. CDR3 length: 16 amino acids. CDR3 DNA: TGTGCCAGCAGGACGTGGGGACTTAAAGACACAGATACGCAGTATTTT. Translated: CASRTWGLKDTDTQYF.

The chain is built from TRBV6-6 and TRBJ2-2; 7 nucleotides match TRBD2. J lost 3 bases, V lost 7 bases, and 2 bases had no gene match. Germline assignment: CDR1 MNHNY and CDR2 SVGAGI (reference sequence). CDR3 size: 13 residues. The CDR3 sequence is CASKAGYTGELFF. The CDR3 DNA is TGTGCCAGCAAAGCGGGATACACCGGGGAGCTGTTTTTT.

The V gene is TRBV4-3, the J gene TRBJ1-5; D not certain. CDR1 is LGHNA, CDR2 YSLEER, per germline. The CDR3 loop spans 15 amino acids. The V gene lost 0 bases and the J gene lost 3 bases, with 9 bases spanning the gap. CDR3 nucleotides: TGCGCCAGCAGCCAAGATTTGGGAAACAATCAGCCCCAGCATTTT. Its translation is CASSQDLGNNQPQHF.

This chain connects TRBV2 to TRBJ2-1; the match to TRBD2 covers 10 bases. J lost 8 bases, V lost 3 bases, and 7 bases had no gene match. The germline CDR1 and CDR2 sequences are SNHLY and FYNNEI. CDR3 length equals 15 residues. This CDR3 reads CASSDPSGSRDEQFF. The CDR3, as DNA: TGTGCCAGCAGTGACCCTAGCGGGAGCAGAGATGAGCAGTTCTTC.

This chain connects TRBV3-1 (or the pseudogene TRBV3-2) to TRBJ2-7; D ambiguous. CDR1 and CDR2 (germline): LGHDT, YNNKEL (reference sequence). The CDR3 loop spans 16 amino acids. Trimming pared 1 base from V and 0 bases from J, leaving 13 bases between. As DNA, the CDR3 is TGTGCCAGCAGCCAAGCTACTGTCGGTTTCTCCTACGAGCAGTACTTC. Residues: CASSQATVGFSYEQYF.

The genes are TRBV4-1 and TRBJ1-1; D is possibly TRBD1 (6 bases). The germline V gene has CDR1 MGHRA and CDR2 YSYEKL. The CDR3 is 16 amino acids. V lost 4 bases to trimming and J lost 0 bases, with 15 bases between them. In DNA, the CDR3 is TGCGCCAGCAGCCCGCAGACAGGCATTATGAACACTGAAGCTTTCTTT. Translating it yields CASSPQTGIMNTEAFF.

This rearrangement joins TRBV7-2 to TRBJ2-5; TRBD2 is a possible D gene (7 bases). CDR3 length: 16 amino acids. The V end lost 3 bases, the J end lost 5 bases, and 19 bases lay between the germline ends. Germline CDR1 SGHTA, CDR2 FQGNSA. The DNA of the CDR3 is TGTGCCAGCAGCTTCCGCGTCGGGGGGCCACTTGAGACCCAGTACTTC. It specifies CASSFRVGGPLETQYF.

The genes are TRBV19 and TRBJ2-2; possibly TRBD1 or TRBD2 for D (5 bases each). The CDR3 is 15 residues long. Per the germline V gene, CDR1 is LNHDA and CDR2 is SQIVND (reference sequence). Deletions cut 2 bases from V and 6 bases from J, with 13 bases between. CDR3 residues: CASSITGKGSGELFF. The CDR3 coding sequence is TGTGCCAGTAGTATAACGGGGAAGGGGTCCGGGGAGCTGTTTTTT.

The chain links TRBV5-1 to TRBJ2-2, with TRBD2 matching 7 bases. There are 15 residues in the CDR3. Germline-derived CDR1 and CDR2 are SGHRS and YFSETQ. Trimming took 5 bases from V and 3 from J; bases not matched to a gene: 7. CDR3 nucleotides: TGCGCCAGCAGGAGGATAGCGGGCGACACCGGGGAGCTGTTTTTT. This codes for CASRRIAGDTGELFF.

This clone was observed once. This chain joins TRBV30 and TRBJ1-3; the D is unclear. This CDR3 has 14 residues. The germline CDR1 and CDR2 sequences are GTSNPN and SVGIG (reference sequence). Trimming took 3 bases from V and 0 from J, leaving 9 bases between them. CDR3 sequence reads: CAWSGGSSGNTIYF. Here the CDR3 DNA reads TGTGCCTGGAGCGGCGGTAGCTCTGGAAACACCATATATTTT.

The V gene is TRBV10-2, the J gene TRBJ2-1; D is possibly TRBD2 (6 bases). There are 16 residues in the CDR3. Trimming shortened V by 6 bases and J by 3 bases, and 18 bases separated the two germline ends. Per germline, CDR1 WSHSY and CDR2 SAAADI. The CDR3 reads CASRGTEVLLYNEQFF. The CDR3 region has the DNA TGCGCCAGCAGAGGGACTGAGGTCTTGCTCTACAATGAGCAGTTCTTC.

This clone has just one count. The chain couples TRBV7-3 to TRBJ2-2; 14 bases line up with TRBD2. From germline, CDR1 is SGHTA and CDR2 FQGTGA. The CDR3 extends over 16 amino acids. The V segment lost 5 bases and the J segment 6 bases; nucleotides outside the gene matches: 5. For the CDR3, the DNA is TGTGCCAGCAGCCCTGGGACTAGCGGGGGCGCCGGGGAGCTGTTTTTT. This encodes CASSPGTSGGAGELFF.

The chain links TRBV4-3 to TRBJ2-3; 7 nucleotides match TRBD2. CDR1 and CDR2 from the germline V gene are LGHNA and YSLEER. V trimming: 2 bases; J trimming: 4 bases; junction bases outside the gene matches: 3. The CDR3 sequence is 14 residues long. CDR3 protein: CASSQTAGADTQYF. For the CDR3, the DNA is TGCGCCAGCAGCCAAACCGCGGGGGCAGATACGCAGTATTTT.

The chain joins TRBV3-1 (or the pseudogene TRBV3-2) to TRBJ1-4; 10 nucleotides agree with TRBD1. V lost 3 bases and J lost 7; bases outside the gene matches: 5. The CDR3 covers 15 residues. Germline values: CDR1 LGHDT, CDR2 YNNKEL (reference sequence). DNA for the CDR3: TGTGCCAGCAGCCAGACAGGGGGCTGGGGTGAAAAACTGTTTTTT. Its protein product is CASSQTGGWGEKLFF.

This clone was detected a few times. V and J are TRBV7-8 and TRBJ2-7; TRBD1 or TRBD2 may be the D gene (6 bases each). Germline CDR1 SGHVS, CDR2 FQNEAQ. V dropped 1 base and J dropped 0 bases, with 16 bases sitting between them. The length of the CDR3 is 17 residues. CDR3 sequence reads: CASSLGTGGPSSYEQYF. CDR3 DNA sequence: TGTGCCAGCAGCTTAGGAACTGGGGGGCCTTCCTCCTACGAGCAGTACTTC.

CDR3 coding DNA: TGCGCCAGCAGCCAAGATTGGGAGGACAGTGAAGCTTTCTTT. It yields the protein CASSQDWEDSEAFF. The V call is TRBV4-1, the J call TRBJ1-1, with D possibly being TRBD1 (6 bases). CDR1 and CDR2 from the germline V gene are MGHRA and YSYEKL. V was cut by 0 bases and J by 7 bases, with 12 bases left in between. The CDR3 loop spans 14 amino acids.